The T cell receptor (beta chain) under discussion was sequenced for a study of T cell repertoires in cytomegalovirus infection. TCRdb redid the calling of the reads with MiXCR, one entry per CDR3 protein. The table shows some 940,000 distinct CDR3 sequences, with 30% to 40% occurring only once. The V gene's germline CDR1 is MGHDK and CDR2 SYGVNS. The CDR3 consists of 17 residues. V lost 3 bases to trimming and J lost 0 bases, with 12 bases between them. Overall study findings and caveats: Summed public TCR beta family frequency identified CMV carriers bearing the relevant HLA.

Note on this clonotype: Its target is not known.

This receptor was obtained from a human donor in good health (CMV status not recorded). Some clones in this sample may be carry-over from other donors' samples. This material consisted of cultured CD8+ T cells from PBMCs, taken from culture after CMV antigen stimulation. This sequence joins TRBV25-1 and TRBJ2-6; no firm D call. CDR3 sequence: CASSDYLRNSGANVLTF. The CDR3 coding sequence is TGTGCCAGCAGTGATTATTTACGCAACTCTGGGGCCAACGTCCTGACTTTC.